A selection of T cell receptor beta chains follows, all from one sample in a study of T cell repertoires in cytomegalovirus infection. TCRdb analysed the reads with MiXCR anew, one entry per CDR3 protein. The data hold around 800,000 distinct CDR3 sequences, with 30% to 35% observed a single time. For these receptors, no antigen is known. The sample here was cultured CD8+ T cells from PBMCs, taken from culture after CMV antigen stimulation. These receptors were collected from a human donor in good health (CMV status not recorded). Some clones in this sample may be carry-over from other donors' samples. CDR3s include the opening cysteine and the closing phenylalanine or tryptophan. A D gene is named only where the DNA matches it firmly. Clone size is stated in some rows and not others, as once, few, many or a class when expanded.

>TRBD2|TRBJ2-7|-|TRBV2
CASSEEAGGSYEQYF
TGTGCCAGCAGTGAAGAGGCGGGGGGATCCTACGAGCAGTACTTC
>-|TRBJ1-1|-|TRBV7-6
CASSLKSGGEAFF
TGTGCCAGCAGCTTAAAGTCCGGGGGTGAAGCTTTCTTT
>-|TRBJ1-3|-|TRBV10-3
CAIRSTGMGSGNTIYF
TGTGCCATCAGGTCAACAGGGATGGGCTCTGGAAACACCATATATTTT
>-|TRBJ1-4|-|TRBV7-4
CASPADHGHEKLFF
TGTGCCAGCCCGGCAGACCACGGGCATGAAAAACTGTTTTTT
>TRBD2|TRBJ2-1|-|TRBV6-5
CASSNPRTSGYNEQFF
TGTGCCAGCAGTAATCCCCGGACTAGCGGTTACAATGAGCAGTTCTTC
>-|TRBJ1-1|few|TRBV4-1
CASSHPDTMNTEAFF
TGCGCCAGCAGCCACCCGGACACCATGAACACTGAAGCTTTCTTT
>-|TRBJ1-4|-|TRBV27
CASRPLGGAGGEKLFF
TGTGCCAGCAGACCCTTGGGGGGGGCAGGAGGTGAAAAACTGTTTTTT
>-|TRBJ1-1|-|TRBV12-3/TRBV12-4
CAGGAGLNTEAFF
TGTGCCGGAGGGGCAGGGTTGAACACTGAAGCTTTCTTT
>-|TRBJ2-7|few|TRBV10-2
CASSARSQAYEQYF
TGCGCCAGCAGCGCACGCTCTCAGGCTTACGAGCAGTACTTC
>-|TRBJ1-5|few|TRBV3-1
CASSQDPRAGDQPQHF
TGTGCCAGCAGCCAAGATCCCCGGGCGGGTGATCAGCCCCAGCATTTT
>-|TRBJ1-1|few|TRBV6-1
CASSEPPDRNTEAFF
TGTGCCAGCAGTGAACCCCCGGACAGGAACACTGAAGCTTTCTTT
>TRBD1|TRBJ2-5|once|TRBV5-1
CASSFPDRGLDIETQYF
TGCGCCAGCAGCTTTCCGGACAGGGGGTTGGATATCGAGACCCAGTACTTC
>-|TRBJ2-1|-|TRBV19
CASSIDSAGHFSYNEQFF
TGTGCCAGTAGTATAGATTCCGCAGGCCACTTCTCCTACAATGAGCAGTTCTTC
>TRBD1|TRBJ1-1|few|TRBV7-9
CASSLLLVQGVDEAFF
TGTGCCAGCAGCTTATTGCTTGTACAGGGGGTCGATGAAGCTTTCTTT
>-|TRBJ2-3|many|TRBV12-5
CASGLGGPDTQYF
TGTGCTAGTGGTTTGGGCGGCCCAGATACGCAGTATTTT
>-|TRBJ2-3|-|TRBV20-1
CSATLTDTQYF
TGCAGTGCCACACTCACAGATACGCAGTATTTT
>-|TRBJ2-7|few|TRBV19
CASSHPGAYYEQYF
TGTGCCAGTAGTCATCCAGGGGCATACTACGAGCAGTACTTC
>-|TRBJ2-7|many|TRBV7-6
CASSLALLPTADEQYF
TGTGCCAGCAGCTTAGCCCTGCTCCCCACGGCCGACGAGCAGTACTTC
>-|TRBJ1-6|-|TRBV19
CASSLGLSSPLHF
TGTGCCAGTAGTCTCGGGTTAAGTTCACCCCTCCACTTT
>-|TRBJ1-2|-|TRBV27
CASSLRGGVGGYTF
TGTGCCAGCAGTTTAAGAGGAGGAGTGGGTGGCTACACCTTC
>TRBD1|TRBJ2-5|few|TRBV7-4
CASNPGTGGRETQYF
TGTGCCAGCAACCCCGGGACAGGGGGCCGGGAGACCCAGTACTTC
>-|TRBJ2-1|-|TRBV12-3/TRBV12-4
CASSFHTDGYNEQFF
TGTGCCAGCAGTTTCCATACCGACGGGTACAATGAGCAGTTCTTC
>TRBD1|TRBJ1-1|-|TRBV7-9
CASSPMGQGDRNTEAFF
TGTGCCAGCAGCCCCATGGGGCAGGGGGATCGGAACACTGAAGCTTTCTTT
>TRBD1|TRBJ2-3|-|TRBV24-1
CATSDSYRDSPTDTQYF
TGTGCCACCAGTGATTCCTACCGGGACAGTCCAACAGATACGCAGTATTTT
>TRBD1|TRBJ2-3|-|TRBV7-6
CASSQRDRGPDTQYF
TGTGCCAGCAGTCAAAGGGACAGGGGCCCAGATACGCAGTATTTT
>TRBD1|TRBJ1-5|-|TRBV7-8
CASRPTGQGDYSNQPQHF
TGTGCCAGCAGACCGACCGGACAGGGGGATTATAGCAATCAGCCCCAGCATTTT
>-|TRBJ2-6|-|TRBV7-6
CASSSGHLSSGANVLTF
TGTGCCAGCAGCTCGGGACACCTCAGCTCTGGGGCCAACGTCCTGACTTTC
>-|TRBJ2-2|-|TRBV6-8
CASKFPNPKTGRDTGELFF
TGTGCCAGCAAATTCCCCAATCCCAAAACAGGGAGGGACACCGGGGAGCTGTTTTTT
>-|TRBJ1-5|-|TRBV4-3
CASSQERVNQPQHF
TGCGCCAGCAGCCAAGAGCGTGTGAATCAGCCCCAGCATTTT